The clone carrying this T cell receptor (beta chain) was found many times. The antigen is not known. These data come from a study of CD8 T cells in ankylosing spondylitis. Findings of the study overall: There was reportedly significant enrichment of clones that were disease-linked in matched ankylosing spondylitis synovial fluid. Ankylosing spondylitis blood seemed to carry a telltale TCR beta motif made of fewer than ten highly homologous variants. Clones linked to the disease showed a CD8+ phenotype. They occurred at relatively low frequencies in peripheral blood.

Quantitative 5'-RACE with molecular barcodes produced the TCR beta libraries. Using its own MiXCR run on the 5' RACE reads, TCRdb lists one record per CDR3 protein. The profile shows 450,000 to 550,000 distinct CDR3 sequences, under 5.5% of them singletons. This clonotype was obtained from a male donor with ankylosing spondylitis. The source material was blood, either unsorted or a sorted T cell fraction (not recorded which).

The CDR3 region is CASSSPGAETQYF. As DNA, the CDR3 is TGTGCCAGCAGTTCTCCCGGAGCAGAGACCCAGTACTTC. V is TRBV6-5 and J is TRBJ2-5; D unclear. Trimming stripped 4 bases from V and 4 bases from J, with 10 bases between. Germline V gene lookup returns CDR1 MNHEY and CDR2 SVGAGI. The CDR3 consists of 13 residues.